This TCR beta chain emerged from a study of T cell responses to AZD1222 COVID-19 vaccine. Generated by immunoSEQ multiplex PCR, the TCRdb table keeps only in-frame clones and is missing some. The sample includes approximately 70,000 clones, roughly 85% of them seen just once. The clonotype originates from an adult in good health. The material sequenced was peripheral blood, taken on day 0 of AZD1222 vaccination.

The CDR3 nucleotides read TGTGCCAGCAGCCCGACAGGGACTAATGAAAAACTGTTTTTT. This gives the protein CASSPTGTNEKLFF. This sequence joins TRBV7-2 and TRBJ1-4; 7 bases match TRBD1. CDR1 and CDR2 from the germline V gene are SGHTA and FQGNSA. Trimming removed 5 bases from V and 2 bases from J; junction bases left unmatched: 2. The CDR3 loop spans 14 amino acids.